The sample holds one count of the clone carrying this TCR beta chain. Its specificity is unknown. The CDR3 covers 16 residues. Deletions cut 7 bases from V and 5 bases from J, with 23 bases between. CDR1 is ENHRY and CDR2 is SYGVKD in the germline V gene. Assay: immunoSEQ multiplex PCR; the TCRdb copy retains only in-frame clones and omits some. The data show 140,000 to 150,000 clones, with about 91% seen just once and under 1.5% held by the top ten. This sample was taken from a study of T cell responses to AZD1222 COVID-19 vaccine. Whole-study findings and limits: Reportedly, close to half of spike-specific TCRs are directed against unmutated variant regions. An increase in Spike-specific TCR breadth and depth was observed after two AZD1222 doses. Baseline seropositivity occurred in only a handful of AZD1222 recipients. The donor group comprised mostly white British people and more females; the analysis possibly underestimated clonal diversity.

The sample here was peripheral blood, taken on day 0 of AZD1222 vaccination. The TCR comes from an adult in good health. The chain couples TRBV10-3 to TRBJ1-1, with unresolved D. In nucleotides, the CDR3 is TGTGCCATCACCCCTTCCGGGAGGCGCGTTTTAACTGAAGCTTTCTTT. Translation: CAITPSGRRVLTEAFF.